This T cell receptor beta chain was identified in a study of early T cells in non-severe SARS-CoV-2 infection. Whole-study context: The sequenced material was bulk RNA from unsorted whole blood, and its chains were unpaired.

This clonotype was recorded a few times. From germline, CDR1 is MNHNY and CDR2 SVGAGI (reference sequence). Trimming removed 9 bases from V and 3 bases from J, with 18 bases in between. The CDR3 covers 14 residues. Unique molecular identifiers were added to individual cDNA molecules. TCRdb used MiXCR to reprocess the 5' RACE reads, holding one entry per CDR3 protein. The data contain about 90,000 distinct CDR3 sequences, less than 15% of them singletons. The chain links TRBV6-6 to TRBJ2-7; maybe TRBD2 (6 bases). The receptor's source is an adult who was a healthcare worker with PCR-confirmed SARS-CoV-2 infection or an uninfected control (not recorded which). The sample in question was whole blood, obtained at baseline. CDR3 nucleotides: TGTGCCAGTAGCGACAAGGAGGGTTACTACGAGCAGTACTTC. Protein: CASSDKEGYYEQYF.